This is a list of T cell receptor beta chains from one sample in a study of blood T cell repertoires in COVID-19. Assay: immunoSEQ multiplex PCR; the TCRdb copy retains only in-frame clones and omits some. Found here are some 320,000 clones, about 87% of them singletons; the top ten hold about 5.7%. Sequencing input: PBMCs or T cells enriched from blood (not recorded which). The receptors were gathered from a woman between 25 and 40 years old who had recovered from COVID-19. Both conserved end residues are part of each CDR3. Fields, in order: D gene, V gene, clone size, J gene, CDR3 DNA, CDR3 protein. D genes are given only for firm matches. Size values are once, few and many counts, or a class for expanded clones, and some rows have none.

NA,TRBV12-3/TRBV12-4,NA,TRBJ1-2,TGTGCCAGCAGTCCCAGGGTAGGCTACGGCTACACCTTC,CASSPRVGYGYTF
NA,TRBV10-3,NA,TRBJ2-1,TGTGCCATCAGTGAGTCTAGCCGAGTCCCCTACAATGAGCAGTTCTTC,CAISESSRVPYNEQFF
NA,TRBV29-1,NA,TRBJ2-1,TGCAGCTTCAATCGGGGGGCCAATGAGCAGTTCTTC,CSFNRGANEQFF
TRBD1,TRBV5-1,NA,TRBJ1-1,TGCGCCAGCAGCTTATTATCGGGGACAGGAGCTGAAGCTTTCTTT,CASSLLSGTGAEAFF
NA,TRBV21-1,NA,TRBJ1-1,TGTGCCAGCAGCAAAGGCCCAGCGAAGACCGAAGCTTTCTTT,CASSKGPAKTEAFF
TRBD1,TRBV15,NA,TRBJ2-3,TGTGCCACCAGCAGGGTACAGGGGACAGATACGCAGTATTTT,CATSRVQGTDTQYF
TRBD1,TRBV2,NA,TRBJ1-5,TGTGCCAGCAGTCAAGGACAGGTAACTTCCAATCAGCCCCAGCATTTT,CASSQGQVTSNQPQHF
TRBD1,TRBV3-1/TRBV3-2,once,TRBJ1-1,TGTGCCAGCAGCCTGGGACAGGGTTGGAACACTGAAGCTTTCTTT,CASSLGQGWNTEAFF
NA,TRBV7-3,NA,TRBJ1-1,TGTGCCAGCAGCCACGGTGGGGGCAGGGTAAGCACTGAAGCTTTCTTT,CASSHGGGRVSTEAFF
TRBD2,TRBV5-1,once,TRBJ2-3,TGCGCCAGCAGCTTGTTAGCGGGGGGCCTGAATACGCAGTATTTT,CASSLLAGGLNTQYF
TRBD1,TRBV30,NA,TRBJ1-1,TGTGCCTGGAGTGTATTTACCCTCCCGACCACAGGGGGTAGAGAAGCTTTCTTT,CAWSVFTLPTTGGREAFF
TRBD1,TRBV28,NA,TRBJ1-2,TGTGCCAGCAGTTTACTGACTATAGGACAGGTCGGCTACACCTTC,CASSLLTIGQVGYTF
NA,TRBV28,NA,TRBJ1-2,TGTGCCAGCAGCCCAGGGCGTAACTATGGCTACACCTTC,CASSPGRNYGYTF
NA,TRBV13,NA,TRBJ2-7,TGTGCCAGCAGCCCAGGGGGGTTAGCCTACGAGCAGTACTTC,CASSPGGLAYEQYF
NA,TRBV27,NA,TRBJ1-6,TGTGCCAGCAGGTCGGACAGAACCTACTCCTATAATTCACCCCTCCACTTT,CASRSDRTYSYNSPLHF
NA,TRBV6-6,once,TRBJ2-5,TGTGCCACCCGACAGTACCAAGAGACCCAGTACTTC,CATRQYQETQYF
NA,TRBV5-1,NA,TRBJ1-4,TGCGCCAGCAGCTTGGCCGGCAGGGGCACTGAAAAACTGTTTTTT,CASSLAGRGTEKLFF
NA,TRBV6-5,once,TRBJ1-4,TGTGCCAGCAGTACAGGGTACGGAGAAAAACTGTTTTTT,CASSTGYGEKLFF
NA,TRBV5-4,few,TRBJ1-1,TGTGCCAGCAGCTTCGGAGGGTACCCTGAAGCTTTCTTT,CASSFGGYPEAFF
NA,TRBV7-2,few,TRBJ1-1,TGTGCCAGCAGCCCCCAGGGGTCTCGTATGAACACTGAAGCTTTCTTT,CASSPQGSRMNTEAFF